Here is one TCR beta chain with its context. The data derive from a study of CD8 T cells in Susac syndrome. RNA, at about 0.45 to 1 ug, was reverse transcribed with random hexamers. TCRdb reprocessed the immunoSEQ multiplex PCR reads via MiXCR and lists one record per CDR3 protein. This sample carries hundreds of thousands of distinct CDR3 sequences, over 75% of them seen once, and the ten largest clones take roughly 0.21%. CDR3 size: 14 residues. CDR1 is MNHEY and CDR2 is SMNVEV in the germline V gene (reference sequence). With 2 bases removed from V and 0 bases from J, the gap between germline ends came to 7 bases.

The sample was CD8+ T cells from PBMCs. The receptor was isolated from a human donor with multiple sclerosis. This chain connects TRBV27 to TRBJ2-5, with D unresolved. Here the CDR3 DNA reads TGTGCCAGCAGTTTAATCGCAGACCAAGAGACCCAGTACTTC. It codes for CASSLIADQETQYF.